The present TCR beta chain was sequenced within a study of CD8 T cells in Susac syndrome. This clonotype occurred once. Negative isolation was applied to CD8+ and CD4+ T cells, and FACS enrichment was applied to TEMRA cells. V was clipped by 0 bases and J by 4 bases, with 13 bases between them. The V gene's germline CDR1 is MNHEY and CDR2 SMNVEV (reference sequence). The length of the CDR3 is 15 residues. An amount of RNA that ranged from roughly 0.45 to 1 ug was reverse transcribed with random hexamers. TCRdb independently ran MiXCR on the immunoSEQ multiplex PCR reads; one entry per CDR3 protein. The data contain about 180,000 distinct CDR3 sequences, 85% to 95% of them seen just once; the ten biggest clones take up about 0.15%.

This receptor was taken from a human donor with multiple sclerosis. The material sequenced was CD8+ T cells from PBMCs. The chain carries TRBV27 and TRBJ2-7; D is unclear. CDR3 bases: TGTGCCAGCAGTTTATCGATCCCCGTAGATTACGAGCAGTACTTC. It specifies CASSLSIPVDYEQYF.